This entry is about one TCR beta chain. Other DNA sequences in this sample translate to the same CDR3. V was pared by 0 bases and J by 6 bases, with 6 bases between. CDR1 and CDR2 from the germline V gene are LNHNV and YYDKDF (reference sequence). The CDR3 sequence is 13 residues long. Selected positively for CCR7 and CD45RO-negative, naive CD8 cells excluded terminally differentiated effector memory CD45RA+ cells. This sample is part of a study of shared clonotypes between healthy human individuals. About the study: Those who served as donors were a couple of women and three men between the ages of 18 and 49.

Assay used: immunoSEQ multiplex PCR; TCRdb lists only in-frame clones, some missing. Among 700,000 to 950,000 clones listed, approximately 97% were seen once. Sequencing was performed on naive CD8+ T cells sorted from blood. The sequence came from a man in his thirties or forties in good health. The V gene is TRBV15, the J gene TRBJ2-1; D unresolved. The CDR3 region is CATSRDLSNEQFF. In DNA, the CDR3 is TGTGCCACCAGCAGAGATCTCAGCAATGAGCAGTTCTTC.